Listed below are T cell receptor beta chains from one sample, sequenced in a study of cytomegalovirus exposure and HLA in healthy donors. The method was immunoSEQ multiplex PCR; TCRdb's version includes in-frame clones alone and lacks a portion of them. The sample includes about 180,000 clones, more than 75% of them seen just once. Specimen: PBMCs. The receptors derive from a woman in her 30s in good health and CMV-seronegative. CDR3s include the opening cysteine and the closing phenylalanine or tryptophan. The order of the fields is CDR3 protein, CDR3 DNA, V gene, clone size, D gene, J gene. A D gene is named only where the DNA matches it firmly. Part of the rows lack a size; the others show once, few, many or a class for expanded clones.

CDR3 protein: CAWSVPQWSNSPLHF
CDR3 DNA: TGTGCCTGGAGTGTACCTCAGTGGTCTAATTCACCCCTCCACTTT
V gene: TRBV30
clone size: .
D gene: .
J gene: TRBJ1-6

CDR3 protein: CASSHQYTEQYF
CDR3 DNA: TGTGCCAGCAGCCACCAGTATACCGAGCAGTACTTC
V gene: TRBV7-2
clone size: .
D gene: .
J gene: TRBJ2-7

CDR3 protein: CASSLMGGITDTQYF
CDR3 DNA: TGTGCCAGCAGTTTAATGGGAGGGATTACAGATACGCAGTATTTT
V gene: TRBV27
clone size: once
D gene: TRBD2
J gene: TRBJ2-3

CDR3 protein: CASSSYLDRYSGNTIYF
CDR3 DNA: TGTGCCAGCAGCTCCTACCTCGACAGGTACTCTGGAAACACCATATATTTT
V gene: TRBV13
clone size: .
D gene: .
J gene: TRBJ1-3

CDR3 protein: CASFDRASSEAFF
CDR3 DNA: TGCGCCAGCTTTGACAGGGCGAGTTCTGAAGCTTTCTTT
V gene: TRBV5-1
clone size: .
D gene: TRBD1
J gene: TRBJ1-1

CDR3 protein: CASRHSLTGDRVSNQPQHF
CDR3 DNA: TGTGCCAGCAGACACTCCTTAACCGGGGACAGGGTTAGCAATCAGCCCCAGCATTTT
V gene: TRBV6-7
clone size: .
D gene: TRBD1
J gene: TRBJ1-5

CDR3 protein: CAISLTSDEQFF
CDR3 DNA: TGTGCCATCAGCCTGACTAGCGATGAGCAGTTCTTC
V gene: TRBV10-3
clone size: .
D gene: TRBD2
J gene: TRBJ2-1

CDR3 protein: CASSLGGTGNYGYTF
CDR3 DNA: TGTGCCAGCAGCTTAGGAGGGACAGGGAATTATGGCTACACCTTC
V gene: TRBV11-2
clone size: .
D gene: TRBD1
J gene: TRBJ1-2

CDR3 protein: CASSLEAGDRVQYF
CDR3 DNA: TGTGCCAGCAGCTTAGAAGCGGGGGACAGGGTCCAGTATTTT
V gene: TRBV7-2
clone size: .
D gene: .
J gene: TRBJ2-3

CDR3 protein: CASSPPGGRTEAFF
CDR3 DNA: TGTGCCAGCAGCCCCCCTGGGGGGAGGACTGAAGCTTTCTTT
V gene: TRBV7-2
clone size: .
D gene: .
J gene: TRBJ1-1

CDR3 protein: CATSSDRGGYTF
CDR3 DNA: TGTGCCACCAGCAGCGACAGGGGCGGGTACACCTTC
V gene: TRBV15
clone size: once
D gene: TRBD1
J gene: TRBJ1-2

CDR3 protein: CASSTGSYEQYF
CDR3 DNA: TGTGCCAGTAGTACCGGGAGCTACGAGCAGTACTTC
V gene: TRBV19
clone size: .
D gene: .
J gene: TRBJ2-7

CDR3 protein: CASRLSGGDTQYF
CDR3 DNA: TGCGCCAGCAGACTTAGCGGCGGGGATACGCAGTATTTT
V gene: TRBV5-1
clone size: .
D gene: .
J gene: TRBJ2-3

CDR3 protein: CSVVSFGGQGDEQFF
CDR3 DNA: TGCAGCGTTGTCTCTTTTGGTGGACAGGGAGATGAGCAGTTCTTC
V gene: TRBV29-1
clone size: .
D gene: TRBD1
J gene: TRBJ2-1

CDR3 protein: CASSLGTQIHQETQYF
CDR3 DNA: TGTGCCAGCAGTTTAGGGACACAAATTCACCAAGAGACCCAGTACTTC
V gene: TRBV27
clone size: .
D gene: .
J gene: TRBJ2-5

CDR3 protein: CASRSDRATEAFF
CDR3 DNA: TGTGCCAGCAGATCGGACAGGGCCACTGAAGCTTTCTTT
V gene: TRBV2
clone size: once
D gene: TRBD1
J gene: TRBJ1-1

CDR3 protein: CATRNRGGPYGYTF
CDR3 DNA: TGTGCCACCAGGAATCGGGGGGGCCCCTATGGCTACACCTTC
V gene: TRBV27
clone size: .
D gene: .
J gene: TRBJ1-2

CDR3 protein: CASSDDTGYSPLHF
CDR3 DNA: TGTGCCAGCAGCGACGACACGGGGTATTCACCCCTCCACTTT
V gene: TRBV25-1
clone size: few
D gene: .
J gene: TRBJ1-6

CDR3 protein: CASSDRLHEQYF
CDR3 DNA: TGTGCCAGTAGCGACAGGCTCCACGAGCAGTACTTC
V gene: TRBV19
clone size: once
D gene: .
J gene: TRBJ2-7

CDR3 protein: CASKPGQGRYSPLHF
CDR3 DNA: TGTGCCAGCAAACCGGGACAGGGGAGATATTCACCCCTCCACTTT
V gene: TRBV27
clone size: .
D gene: TRBD1
J gene: TRBJ1-6

CDR3 protein: CASSVTPSGANVLTF
CDR3 DNA: TGTGCCAGCAGTGTGACACCGTCTGGGGCCAACGTCCTGACTTTC
V gene: TRBV27
clone size: .
D gene: .
J gene: TRBJ2-6

CDR3 protein: CASSVDRANQPQHF
CDR3 DNA: TGTGCCAGCAGCGTAGACAGGGCCAATCAGCCCCAGCATTTT
V gene: TRBV7-9
clone size: few
D gene: TRBD1
J gene: TRBJ1-5

CDR3 protein: CASSRDRAGGTGELFF
CDR3 DNA: TGCGCCAGCAGCCGAGACAGGGCGGGGGGGACCGGGGAGCTGTTTTTT
V gene: TRBV4-1
clone size: .
D gene: TRBD2
J gene: TRBJ2-2

CDR3 protein: CASSLTDEQYF
CDR3 DNA: TGTGCCAGCAGCTTAACGGACGAGCAGTACTTC
V gene: TRBV7-9
clone size: .
D gene: .
J gene: TRBJ2-7

CDR3 protein: CASAGSRNTEAFF
CDR3 DNA: TGTGCCAGCGCGGGGAGTCGGAACACTGAAGCTTTCTTT
V gene: TRBV11-2
clone size: once
D gene: .
J gene: TRBJ1-1

CDR3 protein: CASSAPWDRVGVEQYF
CDR3 DNA: TGCGCCAGCAGCGCGCCCTGGGACAGGGTTGGCGTTGAACAGTATTTT
V gene: TRBV5-1
clone size: .
D gene: TRBD1
J gene: TRBJ2-3

CDR3 protein: CASSLDAIWGDEAFF
CDR3 DNA: TGTGCCAGCAGCTTGGACGCTATATGGGGGGACGAAGCTTTCTTT
V gene: TRBV5-6
clone size: .
D gene: .
J gene: TRBJ1-1

CDR3 protein: CASSFDTGELFF
CDR3 DNA: TGTGCCAGCAGCTTCGACACCGGGGAGCTGTTTTTT
V gene: TRBV5-4
clone size: .
D gene: .
J gene: TRBJ2-2

CDR3 protein: CASSLAEGTEAFF
CDR3 DNA: TGCGCCAGCAGCTTAGCTGAGGGCACTGAAGCTTTCTTT
V gene: TRBV5-1
clone size: .
D gene: .
J gene: TRBJ1-1

CDR3 protein: CASSLGVNTIYF
CDR3 DNA: TGTGCCAGCAGCTTAGGCGTGAACACCATATATTTT
V gene: TRBV7-9
clone size: .
D gene: .
J gene: TRBJ1-3

CDR3 protein: CASSRDSGSGYTF
CDR3 DNA: TGTGCCAGCAGTCGGGACTCAGGTTCGGGCTACACCTTC
V gene: TRBV6-5
clone size: .
D gene: .
J gene: TRBJ1-2

CDR3 protein: CASSVGGGKETQYF
CDR3 DNA: TGTGCCAGCAGCGTAGGGGGAGGGAAAGAGACCCAGTACTTC
V gene: TRBV9
clone size: .
D gene: TRBD2
J gene: TRBJ2-5

CDR3 protein: CASSEGQHQYINTEAFF
CDR3 DNA: TGTGCCAGCAGTGAAGGGCAACATCAGTATATCAACACTGAAGCTTTCTTT
V gene: TRBV2
clone size: .
D gene: .
J gene: TRBJ1-1

CDR3 protein: CASTDSLNEKLFF
CDR3 DNA: TGTGCCAGCACCGACAGCCTTAATGAAAAACTGTTTTTT
V gene: TRBV2
clone size: .
D gene: .
J gene: TRBJ1-4

CDR3 protein: CASSDRGETEAFF
CDR3 DNA: TGTGCCAGCAGCGACAGGGGGGAAACTGAAGCTTTCTTT
V gene: TRBV7-9
clone size: few
D gene: TRBD1
J gene: TRBJ1-1

CDR3 protein: CASRLWTGDTEAFF
CDR3 DNA: TGTGCCAGCAGGCTCTGGACAGGGGACACTGAAGCTTTCTTT
V gene: TRBV5-6
clone size: once
D gene: TRBD1
J gene: TRBJ1-1

CDR3 protein: CAWDLAGAYNEQFF
CDR3 DNA: TGTGCCTGGGACCTAGCGGGGGCCTACAATGAGCAGTTCTTC
V gene: TRBV30
clone size: .
D gene: TRBD2
J gene: TRBJ2-1

CDR3 protein: CASSLFLAGTYEQYF
CDR3 DNA: TGTGCCAGCAGCTTATTTCTAGCGGGGACCTACGAGCAGTACTTC
V gene: TRBV7-9
clone size: .
D gene: TRBD2
J gene: TRBJ2-7

CDR3 protein: CASSPTGVGWTEAFF
CDR3 DNA: TGTGCCAGCAGCCCAACAGGGGTGGGGTGGACTGAAGCTTTCTTT
V gene: TRBV7-2
clone size: .
D gene: TRBD1
J gene: TRBJ1-1

CDR3 protein: CASSFQGGATEAFF
CDR3 DNA: TGCGCCAGCAGCTTTCAGGGAGGGGCCACTGAAGCTTTCTTT
V gene: TRBV5-1
clone size: .
D gene: .
J gene: TRBJ1-1

CDR3 protein: CASSQDGTGTTYEQYF
CDR3 DNA: TGCGCCAGCAGCCAAGATGGGACAGGGACAACCTACGAGCAGTACTTC
V gene: TRBV4-3
clone size: once
D gene: TRBD1
J gene: TRBJ2-7

CDR3 protein: CASSPLAWGNSPLHF
CDR3 DNA: TGTGCCAGCAGCCCATTAGCGTGGGGTAATTCACCCCTCCACTTT
V gene: TRBV11-2
clone size: .
D gene: .
J gene: TRBJ1-6

CDR3 protein: CASSIGGPNSPLHF
CDR3 DNA: TGTGCCAGTAGTATAGGGGGCCCCAATTCACCCCTCCACTTT
V gene: TRBV19
clone size: once
D gene: .
J gene: TRBJ1-6

CDR3 protein: CASSYGAPGPSYEQYF
CDR3 DNA: TGTGCCAGCAGTTACGGTGCGCCAGGGCCATCCTACGAGCAGTACTTC
V gene: TRBV6-5
clone size: .
D gene: .
J gene: TRBJ2-7

CDR3 protein: CASSQYQGDQPQHF
CDR3 DNA: TGTGCCAGCAGCCAATATCAGGGGGATCAGCCCCAGCATTTT
V gene: TRBV16
clone size: few
D gene: TRBD1
J gene: TRBJ1-5

CDR3 protein: CASSQWDRGETQYF
CDR3 DNA: TGCGCCAGCAGCCAGTGGGACAGGGGAGAGACCCAGTACTTC
V gene: TRBV4-1
clone size: .
D gene: TRBD1
J gene: TRBJ2-5

CDR3 protein: CASSPGLAKNTGELFF
CDR3 DNA: TGCGCCAGCAGCCCCGGACTAGCGAAGAACACCGGGGAGCTGTTTTTT
V gene: TRBV5-1
clone size: .
D gene: TRBD2
J gene: TRBJ2-2

CDR3 protein: CASSEYGQWAFF
CDR3 DNA: TGTGCCAGCAGTGAATACGGTCAATGGGCTTTCTTT
V gene: TRBV6-1
clone size: .
D gene: .
J gene: TRBJ1-1

CDR3 protein: CATSRDTGAGGANVLTF
CDR3 DNA: TGTGCCACCAGCAGGGATACAGGGGCAGGCGGGGCCAACGTCCTGACTTTC
V gene: TRBV15
clone size: .
D gene: TRBD1
J gene: TRBJ2-6

CDR3 protein: CASSQDVALYEQYF
CDR3 DNA: TGCGCCAGCAGCCAAGATGTGGCCCTTTACGAGCAGTACTTC
V gene: TRBV4-1
clone size: few
D gene: .
J gene: TRBJ2-7

CDR3 protein: CASSRTGALNYGYTF
CDR3 DNA: TGTGCCAGCTCACGTACAGGGGCTCTCAACTATGGCTACACCTTC
V gene: TRBV18
clone size: few
D gene: TRBD1
J gene: TRBJ1-2

CDR3 protein: CASSIESGHYGYTF
CDR3 DNA: TGTGCCAGTAGTATCGAATCAGGGCACTATGGCTACACCTTC
V gene: TRBV19
clone size: .
D gene: .
J gene: TRBJ1-2

CDR3 protein: CAISGLGASGSTDTQYF
CDR3 DNA: TGTGCCATCAGTGGGCTGGGGGCTAGCGGTAGCACAGATACGCAGTATTTT
V gene: TRBV10-3
clone size: once
D gene: .
J gene: TRBJ2-3

CDR3 protein: CASSYLGQGAEGYTF
CDR3 DNA: TGTGCCAGCTCCTACTTGGGACAGGGGGCGGAGGGCTACACCTTC
V gene: TRBV9
clone size: .
D gene: TRBD1
J gene: TRBJ1-2

CDR3 protein: CASSVGTGAPYNSPLHF
CDR3 DNA: TGTGCCAGTAGTGTCGGGACAGGGGCTCCCTATAATTCACCCCTCCACTTT
V gene: TRBV19
clone size: once
D gene: TRBD1
J gene: TRBJ1-6

CDR3 protein: CASGDSLNTEAFF
CDR3 DNA: TGTGCCAGCGGGGACAGCCTGAACACTGAAGCTTTCTTT
V gene: TRBV2
clone size: once
D gene: TRBD1
J gene: TRBJ1-1

CDR3 protein: CASSPRRGTGVGTEAFF
CDR3 DNA: TGTGCCAGCTCACCACGCCGTGGGACAGGGGTGGGCACTGAAGCTTTCTTT
V gene: TRBV18
clone size: few
D gene: TRBD1
J gene: TRBJ1-1

CDR3 protein: CASSSGQDYTEAFF
CDR3 DNA: TGTGCCAGCAGCTCGGGACAGGACTACACTGAAGCTTTCTTT
V gene: TRBV7-8
clone size: once
D gene: TRBD1
J gene: TRBJ1-1

CDR3 protein: CASSPQGSTEAFF
CDR3 DNA: TGCGCCAGCAGCCCCCAGGGCTCCACTGAAGCTTTCTTT
V gene: TRBV5-1
clone size: few
D gene: .
J gene: TRBJ1-1